This TCR beta chain was sequenced for a study of blood T cell repertoires in COVID-19. In the study overall: Sites in the United States, Italy and Spain provided acute and convalescent COVID-19 samples. Nucleic acid was either cDNA or gDNA, and it came from T cells, B-cell-depleted T cells, or PBMCs.

Germline CDR1 reads LGHNA; CDR2 reads YSLEER. V shed 1 base and J 5 bases; nucleotides not matched to a gene: 8. The CDR3 has 17 residues. Per the authors' pipeline: From reference gene primer amplification, estimates of nucleated cell counts were derived. Assay used: immunoSEQ multiplex PCR; TCRdb lists only in-frame clones, some missing. Clone size and the V and J calls come from that table; the DNA yielded D and trimming. The top ten hold approximately 15% of the sample, which has 90,000 to 100,000 clones, approximately 90% seen once. The sequence was obtained from a human donor in a cohort sampled during active COVID-19. Sequences were obtained from peripheral blood. The rearrangement uses TRBV4-3 and TRBJ1-3, with TRBD1 identical over 10 bases. CDR3 loop: CASSQAGTGDLRNTIYF. In DNA, the CDR3 is TGCGCCAGCAGCCAAGCCGGGACAGGGGACCTCCGAAACACCATATATTTT.